This T cell receptor (beta chain) is drawn from a study of beta chain features in type 1 diabetes. This clone was seen more than once but under ten times. The antigen is unknown. What was sequenced were expressed TCRB transcripts, since all of the isolated RNA had been reverse transcribed. Naive, central memory and regulatory T cell samples averaged about 3.57 million reads. Sequencing used immunoSEQ multiplex PCR; TCRdb keeps in-frame clones, though not all of them. In the table there are 250,000 to 400,000 clones, approximately 14% of which are singletons. Central memory, naive, regulatory and stem cell-like memory CD4+ cells were sorted by CD45RO/CCR7/CD25/CD127/CD95/CD27. Whole-study results and caveats: Compared with healthy donors, patients appeared to share more similar naive, central memory and regulatory TCRB repertoires.

The length of the CDR3 is 12 residues. Deletions cut 7 bases from V and 5 bases from J, with 11 bases between. The germline CDR1 and CDR2 sequences are SGHVS and FQNEAQ. Source material: central memory CD4+ T cells from blood. The clonotype originates from a man aged 25 to 40 in good health. The gene calls are TRBV7-8 and TRBJ2-5, with D unclear. CDR3 in amino acids: CASTHRRETQYF. The CDR3 coding sequence is TGTGCCAGCACCCACAGACGCGAGACCCAGTACTTC.